Presented here are 32 T cell receptor beta chains from one specimen sequenced in a study of CD8 T cells in Susac syndrome. The RNA input was about 0.5 to 1 ug, and it was reverse transcribed with random hexamers. One entry per CDR3 protein results from TCRdb running MiXCR on the immunoSEQ multiplex PCR reads. This table holds around 150,000 distinct CDR3 sequences, about 95% found once. The source material was CD8+ T cells from PBMCs. The receptors shown here come from a human donor with Susac syndrome.

This clonotype was seen only once. This sequence joins TRBV25-1 and TRBJ2-7; D not resolved. The CDR3 totals 14 residues. Germline CDR1 and CDR2: MGHDK and SYGVNS. V lost 0 bases and J lost 2, with 8 bases in between. CDR3 in amino acids: CASSEYGGPYEQYF. CDR3 DNA: TGTGCCAGCAGTGAATACGGCGGTCCCTACGAGCAGTACTTC.

The rearrangement uses TRBV5-1 and TRBJ2-7, with D maybe TRBD1 (5 bases). Trimming took 3 bases from V and 3 from J, leaving 19 bases between them. Germline lookup yields CDR1 SGHRS and CDR2 YFSETQ. The CDR3 is 16 residues long. This chain's CDR3 is CASSYRPTEGVYEQYF. DNA of the CDR3: TGCGCCAGCAGCTACCGACCGACAGAAGGAGTCTACGAGCAGTACTTC.

V is TRBV11-2 and J is TRBJ2-1; 10 nucleotides line up with TRBD2. V shed 5 bases, J shed 0 bases, and the junction held 7 bases outside the gene matches. Looked up from germline, CDR1 is SGHAT and CDR2 is FQNNGV. The CDR3 runs to 17 residues. This CDR3 is CASSVPLAGGSYNEQFF. As DNA, the CDR3 is TGTGCCAGCAGCGTTCCCTTAGCGGGAGGCTCCTACAATGAGCAGTTCTTC.

The rearrangement links TRBV4-1 to TRBJ2-7; D gene ambiguous. V was pared by 0 bases and J by 6 bases, with 12 bases between. The CDR3 has 14 residues. The germline gives CDR1 MGHRA, CDR2 YSYEKL. The CDR3 coding sequence is TGCGCCAGCAGCCAAGATAGGGCCCTCGGCGAGCAGTACTTC. Translated, it gives CASSQDRALGEQYF.

The count of this clonotype is one. This chain links TRBV27 with TRBJ1-1; D is undetermined. The germline CDR1 and CDR2 sequences are MNHEY and SMNVEV (reference sequence). The CDR3 totals 14 residues. Trimming took 2 bases from V and 3 from J, leaving 10 bases between them. The CDR3 protein is CASSLTGMHTEAFF. The CDR3 coding sequence is TGTGCCAGCAGTTTAACGGGGATGCACACTGAAGCTTTCTTT.

This chain links TRBV18 with TRBJ2-1; D not resolved. This CDR3 is built from 15 residues. V was trimmed by 4 bases and J by 5 bases, leaving 15 bases between them. Per germline, CDR1 KGHSH and CDR2 LQKENI. The CDR3 nucleotides are TGTGCCAGCTCACTCTTGAGACCAGTCCACAATGAGCAGTTCTTC. Protein: CASSLLRPVHNEQFF.

The chain has TRBV14 and TRBJ2-7; 7 positions agree with TRBD2. Trimming at V came to 8 bases and at J to 4 bases, leaving 5 bases not matched to a gene. The CDR3 runs 12 residues. The germline gives CDR1 SGHDN, CDR2 FVKESK. CDR3 region: CASGGGPYEQYF. The DNA for the CDR3 is TGTGCCAGCGGGGGGGGTCCGTACGAGCAGTACTTC.

V gene TRBV5-1 combines with J gene TRBJ2-7; 7 bases are a match to TRBD2. This CDR3 contains 13 residues. Unmatched junction bases numbered 8, after V lost 6 bases and J lost 5 bases. The germline CDR1 and CDR2 sequences are SGHRS and YFSETQ. CDR3: CASNWGGSDEQYF. The CDR3 DNA reads as TGCGCCAGCAACTGGGGGGGAAGCGACGAGCAGTACTTC.

The chain links TRBV9 to TRBJ2-4; a possible D gene is TRBD2 (6 bases). Trimming took off 3 bases at V and 9 bases at J, with 16 bases between the two ends. This CDR3 comprises 14 residues. Germline CDR1 is SGDLS and CDR2 is YYNGEE. CDR3 sequence (DNA): TGTGCCAGCAGCGCCTCAGCGGTGGGGGGCATTCAGTACTTC. Amino acids: CASSASAVGGIQYF.

The chain combines TRBV12-5 with TRBJ2-1; D is perhaps TRBD2 (5 bases). This CDR3 is built from 14 residues. Germline V gene sequence: CDR1 LGHNT, CDR2 FRNRAP. V shed 4 bases and J shed 6 bases, with 13 bases lying between them. This chain's CDR3 is CASGSVDFPNEQFF. DNA for the CDR3: TGTGCTAGTGGTTCGGTGGACTTTCCCAATGAGCAGTTCTTC.

The genes are TRBV27 and TRBJ2-7, with D perhaps being TRBD1 or TRBD2 (6 bases each). The CDR3 runs to 15 residues. CDR1 is MNHEY and CDR2 is SMNVEV in the germline V gene (reference sequence). V was clipped by 5 bases and J by 2 bases, with 16 bases between them. The CDR3 DNA reads as TGTGCCAGCAGTCTACGAGGGGGGAACACCTACGAGCAGTACTTC. This sequence encodes CASSLRGGNTYEQYF.

The V call is TRBV6-1, the J call TRBJ2-4; the match to TRBD2 covers 7 bases. Germline loops: CDR1 MNHNS, CDR2 SASEGT. V was pared by 8 bases and J by 6 bases, with 7 bases of the junction left unmatched. The CDR3 length is 13 residues. CDR3 loop: CASLSGEGNIQYF. The CDR3 DNA reads TGTGCCAGCCTCAGCGGGGAGGGAAACATTCAGTACTTC.

The rearrangement joins TRBV20-1 to TRBJ2-1; D is unclear. V was shortened by 1 base and J by 0 bases, with 13 bases between the two germline ends. Germline CDR1 reads DFQATT; CDR2 reads SNEGSKA (reference sequence). The length of the CDR3 is 16 residues. As DNA, the CDR3 is TGCAGTGCTAGAGGTTGGGGTAGTGGCTCCTACAATGAGCAGTTCTTC. The encoded protein is CSARGWGSGSYNEQFF.

The chain joins TRBV11-2 to TRBJ2-7, with D unclear. This CDR3 has 12 amino acids. V was trimmed by 0 bases and J by 5 bases, leaving 5 bases between them. Germline V gene lookup returns CDR1 SGHAT and CDR2 FQNNGV. CDR3 sequence reads: CASSLDSHEQYF. The CDR3 DNA is TGTGCCAGCAGCTTAGATAGTCACGAGCAGTACTTC.

The chain combines TRBV12-3 or TRBV12-4 with TRBJ1-1; the match to TRBD1 covers 7 bases. With 6 bases clipped from V and 0 bases from J, the junction kept 16 bases outside the gene matches. CDR3 size: 18 residues. CDR3 residues: CASRGSLDRFPLNTEAFF. CDR3 nucleotide sequence: TGTGCCAGCAGGGGTTCCTTGGACAGGTTCCCATTGAACACTGAAGCTTTCTTT.

The chain recombines TRBV7-8 with TRBJ2-3; D is uncertain. Trimming removed 7 bases at V and 4 bases at J, with 9 bases between. CDR3 size: 12 residues. CDR1 and CDR2 from the germline V gene are SGHVS and FQNEAQ. CDR3 amino acids: CASTLRADTQYF. The CDR3, as DNA: TGTGCCAGCACCCTTCGCGCAGATACGCAGTATTTT.

The gene calls are TRBV5-4 and TRBJ2-3; D call uncertain. Germline CDR1 SGHNT, CDR2 YYREEE (reference sequence). The CDR3 has 12 residues. V lost 3 bases to trimming and J lost 4 bases, with 6 bases between them. CDR3 sequence: CASSSRPDTQYF. CDR3 in DNA: TGTGCCAGCAGCTCCCGTCCAGATACGCAGTATTTT. The variable domain in full, completed from reference TRBV5-4 and TRBJ2-3, reads ETGVTQSPTHLIKTRGQQVTLRCSSQSGHNTVSWYQQALGQGPQFIFQYYREEENGRGNFPPRFSGLQFPNYSSELNVNALELDDSALYLCASSSRPDTQYFGPGTRLTVL.

This chain links TRBV9 with TRBJ2-1, with D perhaps being TRBD1 or TRBD2 (6 bases each). The CDR3 totals 14 residues. Germline values: CDR1 SGDLS, CDR2 YYNGEE. V was cut by 3 bases and J by 7 bases, with 14 bases left in between. CDR3 sequence reads: CASSGGDQGNEQFF. In DNA, the CDR3 is TGTGCCAGCAGCGGCGGGGACCAGGGGAATGAGCAGTTCTTC.

The chain couples TRBV6-5 to TRBJ1-5; TRBD1 matches 9 bases. This CDR3 is 14 amino acids long. Germline-derived CDR1 and CDR2 are MNHEY and SVGAGI. After removal of 5 bases from V and 5 bases from J, the junction contained 4 bases not matched to a gene. The CDR3 loop reads CASSVDRGYQPQHF. The CDR3 DNA follows: TGTGCCAGCAGTGTGGACAGGGGATATCAGCCCCAGCATTTT.

This CDR3 is CASSLRTADYEQYF. The CDR3 DNA reads as TGTGCCAGCAGCCTACGGACAGCCGACTACGAGCAGTACTTC. The chain has TRBV16 and TRBJ2-7, with D tentatively TRBD1 (6 bases). V was shortened by 4 bases and J by 3 bases, with 13 bases between the two germline ends. This CDR3 spans 14 amino acids. CDR1 is KGHSY, CDR2 FQNENV, per germline.

The V gene is TRBV12-3 or TRBV12-4, the J gene TRBJ2-6; no clear D gene. The CDR3 has 14 amino acids. V lost 6 bases and J lost 2, with 8 bases in between. CDR3 region: CASSIDPGANVLTF. CDR3 coding DNA: TGTGCCAGCAGCATCGACCCTGGGGCCAACGTCCTGACTTTC.

This clonotype has a single count. V and J are TRBV29-1 and TRBJ2-7; D unresolved. The germline V and J ends were trimmed by 4 bases and 0 bases, with 13 bases remaining between them. Germline V CDR1 and CDR2: SQVTM, ANQGSEA. The CDR3 extends over 14 amino acids. The CDR3, as DNA: TGCAGCGTTGGGGCCGAGGACGGCTCCTACGAGCAGTACTTC. Protein: CSVGAEDGSYEQYF.

The chain is built from TRBV12-3 or TRBV12-4 and TRBJ1-1, with D unresolved. The CDR3 loop spans 11 amino acids. Trimming shortened V by 7 bases and J by 8 bases, and 11 bases separated the two germline ends. CDR3 region: CASNVGTEAFF. CDR3 nucleotide sequence: TGTGCCAGCAACGTCGGAACCGAAGCTTTCTTT.

The J gene is TRBJ1-5, the V gene TRBV30; 8 positions match TRBD1. Trimming at V came to 3 bases and at J to 10 bases, leaving 8 bases not matched to a gene. Germline CDR1 reads GTSNPN; CDR2 reads SVGIG (reference sequence). The CDR3 has 13 amino acids. This CDR3 is CAWSHRGTEPQHF. CDR3 DNA: TGTGCCTGGAGCCACAGGGGGACGGAACCCCAGCATTTT.

The chain uses TRBV5-5 and TRBJ2-1, with D possibly matching TRBD2 (5 bases). The germline V gene encodes CDR1 SGHKS and CDR2 YYEKEE (reference sequence). There are 12 residues in the CDR3. Between the trimmed V and J ends, which lost 6 bases and 3 bases, there was a span of 7 bases. CDR3 DNA sequence: TGTGCCAGCAAGGAGGACTACAATGAGCAGTTCTTC. It codes for CASKEDYNEQFF.

This chain links TRBV4-1 with TRBJ2-1, with D unresolved. The germline CDR1 and CDR2 sequences are MGHRA and YSYEKL. V was cut by 2 bases and J by 4 bases, with 6 bases left in between. CDR3 length: 13 amino acids. This chain's CDR3 is CASSQPEYNEQFF. CDR3 bases: TGCGCCAGCAGCCAACCCGAATACAATGAGCAGTTCTTC.

Written as DNA, the CDR3 is TGTGCCGGAGGCGGGAGTCCTGAGCAGTTCTTC. Its protein product is CAGGGSPEQFF. The V call is TRBV6-5, the J call TRBJ2-1; 7 bases agree with TRBD2. The CDR3 is 11 amino acids. Germline loops: CDR1 MNHEY, CDR2 SVGAGI. With V trimmed by 11 bases and J by 9 bases, 7 bases remained unmatched.

The chain joins TRBV29-1 to TRBJ2-1; 7 positions match TRBD2. CDR1 SQVTM and CDR2 ANQGSEA come from the germline V gene. This CDR3 has 14 amino acids. V dropped 6 bases and J dropped 2; count of bases not matched to a gene: 7. CDR3 sequence: CSVGGGQTYNEQFF. CDR3 DNA: TGCAGCGTCGGGGGAGGGCAGACCTACAATGAGCAGTTCTTC.

The chain has TRBV3-1 and TRBJ2-7; 9 bases line up with TRBD1. V lost 6 bases and J lost 3; bases outside the gene matches: 12. Per germline, CDR1 LGHDT and CDR2 YNNKEL (reference sequence). CDR3 length equals 16 residues. CDR3 loop: CASRSTGTGSLYEQYF. CDR3 nucleotide sequence: TGTGCCAGCAGGTCAACCGGGACAGGGTCCCTCTACGAGCAGTACTTC.

The rearrangement joins TRBV4-1 to TRBJ1-5; weak D call: TRBD1 (5 bases). CDR1 and CDR2 from the germline V gene are MGHRA and YSYEKL. Between the trimmed V and J ends, which lost 1 base and 1 base, there was a span of 8 bases. CDR3 length: 15 residues. CDR3: CASSQVWGSNQPQHF. DNA for the CDR3: TGCGCCAGCAGCCAAGTATGGGGGAGCAATCAGCCCCAGCATTTT.

In nucleotides, the CDR3 is TGCGCCAGCAGCTTGGCCAAGGACTACGAGCAGTACTTC. Translated, it gives CASSLAKDYEQYF. The rearrangement uses TRBV5-1 and TRBJ2-7; D is unclear. Per germline, CDR1 SGHRS and CDR2 YFSETQ. With 0 bases removed from V and 3 bases from J, the gap between germline ends came to 7 bases. The CDR3 sequence is 13 residues long. Full variable domain (missing parts from reference TRBV5-1 and TRBJ2-7): KAGVTQTPRYLIKTRGQQVTLSCSPISGHRSVSWYQQTPGQGLQFLFEYFSETQRNKGNFPGRFSGRQFSNSRSEMNVSTLELGDSALYLCASSLAKDYEQYFGPGTRLTVT.

V usage is TRBV6-1 and J usage is TRBJ1-1, with 8 bases identical to TRBD1. Germline CDR1 MNHNS, CDR2 SASEGT. The CDR3 totals 17 residues. Trimming removed 0 bases from V and 5 bases from J; junction bases left unmatched: 11. The CDR3 loop is CASSEAATGDSGTEAFF. The CDR3 DNA is TGTGCCAGCAGTGAAGCCGCGACAGGGGATTCGGGGACTGAAGCTTTCTTT.